This T cell receptor beta chain came from a study of cytomegalovirus exposure and HLA in healthy donors. Looking at the study overall: Early on, a data release was issued that held 80 million to 90 million unique TCRs from HLA-typed donors.

Trimming took 3 bases from V and 1 from J; bases not matched to a gene: 6. The CDR3 spans 17 residues. Germline assignment: CDR1 SGHRS and CDR2 YFSETQ. The study ran its PCR with 60 Vbeta and 13 Jbeta primers. Profiling relied on immunoSEQ multiplex PCR, and the TCRdb table lists in-frame clones only, not all of them. The sample lists some 190,000 clones, approximately 75% occurring once. Study results and limitations: Among immune exposure information, only CMV serostatus was available. Most TCR sequences were uncommon, yet certain public TCRs appeared in many donors.

This clone turned up a few times. The antigen is not known. The rearrangement uses TRBV5-1 and TRBJ2-5, with 13 positions matching TRBD2. The sequence was obtained from a man younger than 40 in good health and CMV-seropositive. The sample taken for sequencing was PBMCs. For the CDR3, the DNA is TGCGCCAGCAGCTCCCTGACTAGCGGGGGGCCCCAAGAGACCCAGTACTTC. It codes for CASSSLTSGGPQETQYF.